This record covers a single TCR beta chain. The antigen is unknown. These data are taken from a study of cytomegalovirus exposure and HLA in healthy donors. Findings and caveats of the study: Rates of TCR association differed by HLA locus in a later analysis, with DRB1 highest and HLA-C lowest. Some TCR beta chains (roughly 160 of them) were listed as cytomegalovirus-associated.

PCR involved 60 Vbeta and 13 Jbeta primers. Profiled with immunoSEQ multiplex PCR; TCRdb holds only in-frame clones, not every one. The table lists more than 110,000 clones, 77% of them singletons. V shed 4 bases, J shed 3 bases, and the junction held 7 bases outside the gene matches. The CDR3 totals 16 residues. Per the germline V gene, CDR1 is PRHDT and CDR2 is FYEKMQ (reference sequence). This receptor was obtained from a woman in her 50s in good health and CMV-seronegative. The rearrangement uses TRBV13 and TRBJ2-2, with 8 positions matching TRBD1. The sample was PBMCs. The CDR3 DNA reads as TGTGCCAGCAGCTCCGGGGACAGGTTTTACACCGGGGAGCTGTTTTTT. Its translation is CASSSGDRFYTGELFF.